Reported below is one TCR beta chain. This specimen belongs to a study of STAT5B mutations in CD4+ large granular lymphocyte leukemia. Study overall: Healthy donors showed HLA-associated enrichment of the CDR3 'QG' motif.

Germline V CDR1 and CDR2: SGHTA, FQGTGA. With V trimmed by 2 bases and J by 2 bases, 8 bases remained unmatched. CDR3 length: 17 amino acids. The protocol was immunoSEQ multiplex PCR, while the TCRdb copy is restricted to in-frame clones and leaves out a portion. The sample has tens of thousands of clones, around 86% seen once. The receptor's source is a human donor in good health. The chain recombines TRBV7-3 with TRBJ2-2; 7 nucleotides line up with TRBD2. Sample: CD4+ T cells from blood buffy coats. CDR3 in amino acids: CASSLPGLAANTGELFF. The CDR3, as DNA: TGTGCCAGCAGCTTACCGGGCCTAGCGGCAAACACCGGGGAGCTGTTTTTT.